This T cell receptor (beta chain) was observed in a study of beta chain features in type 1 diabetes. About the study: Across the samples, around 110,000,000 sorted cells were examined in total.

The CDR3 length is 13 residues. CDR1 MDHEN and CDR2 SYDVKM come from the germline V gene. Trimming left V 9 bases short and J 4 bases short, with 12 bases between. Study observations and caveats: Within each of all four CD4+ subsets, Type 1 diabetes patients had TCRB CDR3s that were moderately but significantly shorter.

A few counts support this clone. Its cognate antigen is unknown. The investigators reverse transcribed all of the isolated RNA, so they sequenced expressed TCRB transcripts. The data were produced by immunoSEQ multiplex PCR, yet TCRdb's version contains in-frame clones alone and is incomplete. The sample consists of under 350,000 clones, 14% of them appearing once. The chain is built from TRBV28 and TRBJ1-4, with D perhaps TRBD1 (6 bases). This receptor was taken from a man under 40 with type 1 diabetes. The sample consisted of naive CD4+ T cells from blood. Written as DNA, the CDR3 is TGTGCCAGTGAGGACAGCTTTAATGAAAAACTGTTTTTT. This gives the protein CASEDSFNEKLFF.